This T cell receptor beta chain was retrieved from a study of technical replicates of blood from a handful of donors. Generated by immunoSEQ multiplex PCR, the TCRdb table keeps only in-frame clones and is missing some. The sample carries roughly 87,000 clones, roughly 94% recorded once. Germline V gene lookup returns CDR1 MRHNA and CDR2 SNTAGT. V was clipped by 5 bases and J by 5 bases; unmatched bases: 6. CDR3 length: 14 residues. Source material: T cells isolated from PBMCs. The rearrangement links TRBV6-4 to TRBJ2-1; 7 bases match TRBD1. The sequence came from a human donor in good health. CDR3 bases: TGTGCCAGCAGTATCGGGACAGAGGACAATGAGCAGTTCTTC. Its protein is CASSIGTEDNEQFF.